The present T cell receptor (beta chain) was sequenced within a study of blood T cell repertoires in COVID-19. Study at large: Samples came from the United States, Italy and Spain, spanning acute and convalescent COVID-19. PBMCs, B-cell-depleted T cells, or T cells were the source of the cDNA or gDNA that made up the material.

Authors' processing steps: The authors estimated nucleated cell counts from reference gene primer amplification. Sequencing used immunoSEQ multiplex PCR; TCRdb keeps in-frame clones, though not all of them. That table gives V, J and clone size, and the DNA gave D and trimming. The table includes tens of thousands of clones, roughly 82% detected once. From germline, CDR1 is SGHRS and CDR2 YFSETQ. This CDR3 spans 13 amino acids. Trimming stripped 4 bases from V and 0 bases from J, with 8 bases between. The J gene is TRBJ2-7, the V gene TRBV5-1; TRBD2 is a possible D gene (6 bases). This TCR came from an elderly woman with active or convalescent COVID-19. The sequenced sample was peripheral blood. CDR3 coding DNA: TGCGCCAGCAGCCAGGGAGGCTCCTACGAGCAGTACTTC. It is translated as CASSQGGSYEQYF.